This T cell receptor (beta chain) was retrieved from a study of T-cell reconstitution after alpha-beta-depleted transplantation in children. Notes on this clonotype: What it binds is not known.

Researchers prepared the TCRbeta library using unique molecular identifiers, the study reports. From the PCR reads, TCRdb called clonotypes with MiXCR, one entry per CDR3 protein. The sample shows fewer than 700,000 distinct CDR3 sequences, under 15% of them seen only once. Study-wide results and caveats: Several hundred expanded graft clones reportedly were the source of alpha-beta T cells about two months after transplant. At one year after transplant, newly produced T cells mostly accounted for T-cell counts and diversity.

The source material was PBMCs, mostly from graft donor cells, sampled 360 days after TCRalphabeta/CD19-depleted stem cell transplant. The clonotype originates from a male patient younger than 18 who had a stem cell transplant for acute myeloid leukemia, so the T cells may come from the graft donor.

CDR3 sequence: CASSRTGANQPQHF. Written as DNA, the CDR3 is TGTGCCAGCAGCCGCACGGGGGCCAATCAGCCCCAGCATTTT. The rearrangement links TRBV7-9 to TRBJ1-5; D might be TRBD1 (6 bases). Germline V CDR1 and CDR2: SEHNR, FQNEAQ (reference sequence). The CDR3 is 14 residues long. The V end lost 5 bases, the J end lost 3 bases, and 11 bases lay between the germline ends.